This T cell receptor beta chain was identified in a study of T cells in localized non-small cell lung cancer. V dropped 2 bases and J dropped 7 bases, with 8 bases sitting between them. Germline V CDR1 and CDR2: WSHSY, SAAADI. The CDR3 sequence is 13 residues long. Study-wide findings and caveats: In uninvolved adjacent lung, T cell clonality reached its highest value, exceeding tumor. Longer overall survival associated with higher blood T cell density; shorter survival with higher adjacent-lung clonality. The study detected a median roughly 57 of the top 100 tumor clones in adjacent lung.

Generated by immunoSEQ multiplex PCR, the TCRdb table keeps only in-frame clones and is missing some. The data hold some 1,300 clones, with approximately 22% observed a single time. Atypia-free lung next to the tumor was sampled at least 2 cm from its margin. Points on this clone: Its antigen is unknown.

The material was normal lung tissue next to the tumor, obtained before any cancer treatment. The rearrangement uses TRBV10-2 and TRBJ2-2; D ambiguous. The TCR sequence derives from a male donor at least 60 years old with stage III lung adenocarcinoma. The CDR3 DNA follows: TGCGCCAGCAGTGAGACTCCCCGCGGGGAGCTGTTTTTT. Amino acid sequence: CASSETPRGELFF.